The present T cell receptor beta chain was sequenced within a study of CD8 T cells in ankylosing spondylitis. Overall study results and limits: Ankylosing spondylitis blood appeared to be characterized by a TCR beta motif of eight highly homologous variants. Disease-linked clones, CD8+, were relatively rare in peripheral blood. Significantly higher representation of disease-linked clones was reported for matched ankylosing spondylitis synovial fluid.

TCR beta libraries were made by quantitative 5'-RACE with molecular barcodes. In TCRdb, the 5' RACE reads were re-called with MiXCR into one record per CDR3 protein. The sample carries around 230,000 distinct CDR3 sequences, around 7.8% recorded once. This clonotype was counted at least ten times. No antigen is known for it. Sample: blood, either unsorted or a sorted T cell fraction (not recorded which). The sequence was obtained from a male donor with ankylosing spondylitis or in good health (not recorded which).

Written as DNA, the CDR3 is TGTGCCAGCAGTGAATATAACGGCGGAGCCGGAAACGAGCAGTTCTTC. As protein: CASSEYNGGAGNEQFF. The chain carries TRBV25-1 and TRBJ2-1; D uncertain. This CDR3 has 16 residues. Germline loops: CDR1 MGHDK, CDR2 SYGVNS. V lost 0 bases to trimming and J lost 10 bases, with 19 bases between them.